The entry below gives a single TCR beta chain sequence along with its context. Its antigen is still unknown. Focal radiation plus CTLA-4 blockade with ipilimumab was given to patients with chemo-refractory metastatic non-small-cell lung cancer. This sample stems from a study of radiotherapy plus CTLA-4 blockade in lung cancer. As for the study in general: Disease control was achieved by over 30% of patients, and objective responses by about 19%. General study results and limits: Blood-borne expansion of tumor-derived TCR clones followed radiotherapy plus ipilimumab. Early clone dynamics of blood T cells, plus interferon-beta, reportedly predicted response best.

The table came from immunoSEQ multiplex PCR; TCRdb's copy has only in-frame clones and leaves some out. The sample has tens of thousands of clones; about 80% are singletons. This receptor was taken from a human donor with non-small cell lung cancer who had a partial response to radiotherapy plus ipilimumab. Sequencing was performed on peripheral blood, taken from a patient treated with radiotherapy plus ipilimumab.

CDR3 bases: TGTGCCAGCAGTTTTACAGGGTCTTGGAATGAGCAGTTCTTC. It encodes CASSFTGSWNEQFF. The chain carries TRBV27 and TRBJ2-1; TRBD1 is a possible D gene (6 bases). Per germline, CDR1 MNHEY and CDR2 SMNVEV (reference sequence). This CDR3 comprises 14 residues. The V and J ends lost 3 bases and 7 bases respectively, with 13 bases between them.